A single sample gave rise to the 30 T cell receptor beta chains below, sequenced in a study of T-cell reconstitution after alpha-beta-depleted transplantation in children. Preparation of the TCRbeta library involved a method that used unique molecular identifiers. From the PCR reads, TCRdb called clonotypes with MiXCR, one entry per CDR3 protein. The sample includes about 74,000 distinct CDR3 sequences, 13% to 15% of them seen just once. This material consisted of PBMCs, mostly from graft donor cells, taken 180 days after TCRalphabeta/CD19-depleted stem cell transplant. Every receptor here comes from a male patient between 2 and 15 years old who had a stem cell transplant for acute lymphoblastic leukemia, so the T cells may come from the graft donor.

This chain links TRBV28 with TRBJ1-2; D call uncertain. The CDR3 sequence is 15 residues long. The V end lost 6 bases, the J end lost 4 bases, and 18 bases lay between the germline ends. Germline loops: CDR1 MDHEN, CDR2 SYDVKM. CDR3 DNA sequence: TGTGCCAGCAGCTCCGCCGCCGGCGGACTCTATGGCTACACCTTC. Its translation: CASSSAAGGLYGYTF.

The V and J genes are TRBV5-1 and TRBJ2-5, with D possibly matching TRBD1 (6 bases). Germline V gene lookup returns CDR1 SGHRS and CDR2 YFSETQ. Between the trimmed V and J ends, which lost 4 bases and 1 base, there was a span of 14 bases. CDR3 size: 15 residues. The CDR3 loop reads CASSKGDRFQETQYF. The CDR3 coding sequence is TGCGCCAGCAGCAAGGGAGACAGGTTCCAAGAGACCCAGTACTTC.

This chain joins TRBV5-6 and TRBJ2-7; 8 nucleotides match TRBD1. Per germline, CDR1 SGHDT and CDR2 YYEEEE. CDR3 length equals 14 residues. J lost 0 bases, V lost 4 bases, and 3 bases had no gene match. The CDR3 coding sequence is TGTGCCAGCAGCCAACAGGGGGGCTCCTACGAGCAGTACTTC. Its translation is CASSQQGGSYEQYF.

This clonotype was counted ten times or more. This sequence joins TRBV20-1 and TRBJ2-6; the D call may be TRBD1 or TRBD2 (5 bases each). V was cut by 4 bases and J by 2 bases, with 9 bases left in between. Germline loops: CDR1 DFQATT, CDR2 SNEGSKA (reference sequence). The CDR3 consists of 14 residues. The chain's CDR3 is CSATRGPGANVLTF. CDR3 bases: TGCAGTGCTACCCGGGGACCTGGGGCCAACGTCCTGACTTTC.

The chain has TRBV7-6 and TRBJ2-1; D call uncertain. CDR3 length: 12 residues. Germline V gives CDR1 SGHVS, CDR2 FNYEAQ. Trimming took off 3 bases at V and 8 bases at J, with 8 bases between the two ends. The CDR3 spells CASSFGSHEQFF. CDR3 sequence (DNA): TGTGCCAGCAGCTTCGGGTCCCATGAGCAGTTCTTC.

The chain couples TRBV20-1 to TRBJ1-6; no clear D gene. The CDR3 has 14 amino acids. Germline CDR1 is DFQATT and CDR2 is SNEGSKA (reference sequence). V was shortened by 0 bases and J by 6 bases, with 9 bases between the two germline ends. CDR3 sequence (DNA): TGCAGTGCTAGAGACAGATGGGCTAATTCACCCCTCCACTTT. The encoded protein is CSARDRWANSPLHF.

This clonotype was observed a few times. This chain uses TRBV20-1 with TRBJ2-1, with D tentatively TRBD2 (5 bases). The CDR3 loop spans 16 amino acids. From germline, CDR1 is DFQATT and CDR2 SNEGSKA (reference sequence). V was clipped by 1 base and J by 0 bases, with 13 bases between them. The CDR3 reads CSARALPGSSYNEQFF. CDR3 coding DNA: TGCAGTGCTAGAGCCCTCCCGGGGAGCTCCTACAATGAGCAGTTCTTC.

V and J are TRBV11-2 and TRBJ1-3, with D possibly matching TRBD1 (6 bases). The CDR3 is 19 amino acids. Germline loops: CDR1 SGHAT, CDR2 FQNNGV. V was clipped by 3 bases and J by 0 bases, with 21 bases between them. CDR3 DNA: TGTGCCAGCAGCTTCCCGACAGGCCTCCCGACCCTCTCTGGAAACACCATATATTTT. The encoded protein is CASSFPTGLPTLSGNTIYF.

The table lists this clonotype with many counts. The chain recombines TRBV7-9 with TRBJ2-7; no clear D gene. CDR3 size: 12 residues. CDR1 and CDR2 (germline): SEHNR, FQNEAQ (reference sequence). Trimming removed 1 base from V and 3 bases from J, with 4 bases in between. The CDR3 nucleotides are TGTGCCAGCAGCTTAGTCATCTACGAGCAGTACTTC. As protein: CASSLVIYEQYF.

The CDR3 loop is CASSSAYNEQFF. The CDR3 DNA is TGTGCCAGCAGTAGCGCCTACAATGAGCAGTTCTTC. The V call is TRBV6-1, the J call TRBJ2-1; no clear D. The V gene lost 5 bases and the J gene lost 2 bases, with 4 bases spanning the gap. This CDR3 spans 12 amino acids. Germline CDR1 and CDR2: MNHNS and SASEGT.

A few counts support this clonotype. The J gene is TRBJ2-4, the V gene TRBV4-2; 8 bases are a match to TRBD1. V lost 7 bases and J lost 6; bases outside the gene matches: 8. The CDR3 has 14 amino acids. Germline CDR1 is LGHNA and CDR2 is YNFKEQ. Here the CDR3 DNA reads TGTGCCAGCACCCCTCCCGGACAGGGAAACATTCAGTACTTC. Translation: CASTPPGQGNIQYF.

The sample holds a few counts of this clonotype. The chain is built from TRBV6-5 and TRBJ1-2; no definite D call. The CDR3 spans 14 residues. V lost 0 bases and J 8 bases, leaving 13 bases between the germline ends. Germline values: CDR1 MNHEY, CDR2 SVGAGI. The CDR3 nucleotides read TGTGCCAGCAGTTACTCCCAGACCAGCAGGGGCTACACCTTC. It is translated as CASSYSQTSRGYTF.

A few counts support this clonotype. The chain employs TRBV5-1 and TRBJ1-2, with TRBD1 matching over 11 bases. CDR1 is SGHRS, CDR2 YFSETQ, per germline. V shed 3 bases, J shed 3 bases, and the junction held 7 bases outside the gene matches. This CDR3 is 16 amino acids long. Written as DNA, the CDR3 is TGCGCCAGCAGCTCGCCCGGGACAGGGGGGGACTATGGCTACACCTTC. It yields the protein CASSSPGTGGDYGYTF. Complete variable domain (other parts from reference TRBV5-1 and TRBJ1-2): KAGVTQTPRYLIKTRGQQVTLSCSPISGHRSVSWYQQTPGQGLQFLFEYFSETQRNKGNFPGRFSGRQFSNSRSEMNVSTLELGDSALYLCASSSPGTGGDYGYTFGSGTRLTVV.

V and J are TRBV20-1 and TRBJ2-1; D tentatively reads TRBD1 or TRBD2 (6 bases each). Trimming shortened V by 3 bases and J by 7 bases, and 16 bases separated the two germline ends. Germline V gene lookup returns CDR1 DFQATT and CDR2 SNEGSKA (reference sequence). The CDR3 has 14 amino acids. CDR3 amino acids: CSASLRGGINEQFF. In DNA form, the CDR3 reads TGCAGTGCTAGTCTCCGAGGGGGGATAAATGAGCAGTTCTTC.

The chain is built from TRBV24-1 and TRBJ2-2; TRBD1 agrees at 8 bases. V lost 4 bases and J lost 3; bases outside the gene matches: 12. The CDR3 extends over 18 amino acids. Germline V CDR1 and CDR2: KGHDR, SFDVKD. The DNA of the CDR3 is TGTGCCACCAGTGACCCCACCACAGGGGGAGTGGACACCGGGGAGCTGTTTTTT. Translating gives CATSDPTTGGVDTGELFF.

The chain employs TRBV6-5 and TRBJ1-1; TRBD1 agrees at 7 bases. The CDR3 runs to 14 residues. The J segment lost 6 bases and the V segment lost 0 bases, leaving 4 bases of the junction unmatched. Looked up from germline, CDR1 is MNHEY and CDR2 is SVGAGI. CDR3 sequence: CASSYSTGSAEAFF. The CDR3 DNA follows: TGTGCCAGCAGTTACTCGACAGGGAGCGCTGAAGCTTTCTTT.

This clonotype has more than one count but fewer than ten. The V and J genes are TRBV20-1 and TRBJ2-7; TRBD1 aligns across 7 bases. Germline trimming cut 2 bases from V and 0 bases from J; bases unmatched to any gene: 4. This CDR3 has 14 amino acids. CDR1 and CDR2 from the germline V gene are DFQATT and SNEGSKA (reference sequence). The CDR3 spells CSARKGASSYEQYF. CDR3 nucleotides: TGCAGTGCTAGAAAGGGGGCGAGCTCCTACGAGCAGTACTTC.

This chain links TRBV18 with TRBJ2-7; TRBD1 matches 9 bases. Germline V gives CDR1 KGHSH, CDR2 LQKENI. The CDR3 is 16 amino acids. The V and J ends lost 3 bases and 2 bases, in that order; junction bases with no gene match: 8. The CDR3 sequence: CASSPRGTGQTYEQYF. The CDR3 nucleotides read TGTGCCAGCTCACCGCGGGGGACAGGGCAAACCTACGAGCAGTACTTC.

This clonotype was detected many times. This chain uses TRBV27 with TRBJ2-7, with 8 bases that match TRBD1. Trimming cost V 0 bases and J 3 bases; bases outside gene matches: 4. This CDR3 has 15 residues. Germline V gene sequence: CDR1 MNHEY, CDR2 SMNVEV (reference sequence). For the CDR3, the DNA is TGTGCCAGCAGTTTATCGGGGACAGGCTTCTACGAGCAGTACTTC. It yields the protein CASSLSGTGFYEQYF.

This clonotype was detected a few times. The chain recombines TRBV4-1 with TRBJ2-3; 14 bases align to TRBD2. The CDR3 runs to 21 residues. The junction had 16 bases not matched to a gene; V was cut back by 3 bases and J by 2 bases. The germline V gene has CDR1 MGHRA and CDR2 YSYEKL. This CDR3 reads CASSQAPSGTSGGGDTDTQYF. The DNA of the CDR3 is TGCGCCAGCAGCCAGGCTCCTTCCGGGACTAGCGGGGGAGGGGACACAGATACGCAGTATTTT.

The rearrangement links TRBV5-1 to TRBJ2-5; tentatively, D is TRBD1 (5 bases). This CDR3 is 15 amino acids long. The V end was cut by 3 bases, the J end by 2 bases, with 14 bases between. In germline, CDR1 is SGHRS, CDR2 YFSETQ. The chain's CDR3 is CASSSNRPPQETQYF. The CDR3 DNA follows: TGCGCCAGCAGCTCAAACAGGCCACCACAAGAGACCCAGTACTTC.

The CDR3 loop is CASRPTGLGETQYF. The CDR3 DNA reads TGTGCCAGCAGACCGACAGGGCTAGGGGAGACCCAGTACTTC. The chain carries TRBV28 and TRBJ2-5; 7 nucleotides match TRBD1. J gave up 5 bases and V 6 bases, and 9 bases lay outside the gene matches. This CDR3 contains 14 residues. Germline assignment: CDR1 MDHEN and CDR2 SYDVKM.

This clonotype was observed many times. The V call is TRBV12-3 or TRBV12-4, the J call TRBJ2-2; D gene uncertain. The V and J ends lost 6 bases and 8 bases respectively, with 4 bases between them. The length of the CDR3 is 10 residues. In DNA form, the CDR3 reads TGTGCCAGCAGGGGGGGGGAGCTGTTTTTT. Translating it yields CASRGGELFF.

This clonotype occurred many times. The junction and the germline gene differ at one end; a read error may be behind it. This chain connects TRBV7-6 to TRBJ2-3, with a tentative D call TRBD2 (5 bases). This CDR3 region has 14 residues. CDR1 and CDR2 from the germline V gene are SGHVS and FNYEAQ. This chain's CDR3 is CASRLALGADTQYF. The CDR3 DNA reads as TGTGCCAGCAGATTAGCACTAGGCGCAGATACGCAGTATTTT.

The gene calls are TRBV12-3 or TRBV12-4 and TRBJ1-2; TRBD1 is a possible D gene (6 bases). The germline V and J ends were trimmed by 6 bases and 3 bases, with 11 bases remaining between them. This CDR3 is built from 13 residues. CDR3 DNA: TGTGCCAGCAGGTTGACAGGATACTATGGCTACACCTTC. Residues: CASRLTGYYGYTF.

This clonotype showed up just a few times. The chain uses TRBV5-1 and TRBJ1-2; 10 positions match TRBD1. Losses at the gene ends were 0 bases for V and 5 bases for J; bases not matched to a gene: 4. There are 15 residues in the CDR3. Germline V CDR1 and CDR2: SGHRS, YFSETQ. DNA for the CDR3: TGCGCCAGCAGCTTGGAGCGGACAGGGGGATATGGCTACACCTTC. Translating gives CASSLERTGGYGYTF.

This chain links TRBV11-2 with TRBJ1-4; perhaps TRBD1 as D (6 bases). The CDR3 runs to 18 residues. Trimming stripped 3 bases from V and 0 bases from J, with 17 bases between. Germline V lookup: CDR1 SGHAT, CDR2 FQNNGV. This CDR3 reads CASSFPQGSRATNEKLFF. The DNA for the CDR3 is TGTGCCAGCAGCTTCCCACAGGGATCACGAGCAACTAATGAAAAACTGTTTTTT.

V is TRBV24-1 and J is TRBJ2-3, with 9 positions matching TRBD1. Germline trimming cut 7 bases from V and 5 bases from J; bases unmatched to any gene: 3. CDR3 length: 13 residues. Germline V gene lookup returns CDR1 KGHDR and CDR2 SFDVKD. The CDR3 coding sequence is TGTGCCACCAGGAGACAGGGGGTAGATACGCAGTATTTT. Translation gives CATRRQGVDTQYF.

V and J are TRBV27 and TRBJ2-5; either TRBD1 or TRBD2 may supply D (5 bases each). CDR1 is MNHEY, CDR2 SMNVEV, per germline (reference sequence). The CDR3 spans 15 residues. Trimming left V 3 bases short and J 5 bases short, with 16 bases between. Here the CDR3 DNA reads TGTGCCAGCAGTTTTGGGGACGCACACAGGGAGACCCAGTACTTC. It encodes CASSFGDAHRETQYF.

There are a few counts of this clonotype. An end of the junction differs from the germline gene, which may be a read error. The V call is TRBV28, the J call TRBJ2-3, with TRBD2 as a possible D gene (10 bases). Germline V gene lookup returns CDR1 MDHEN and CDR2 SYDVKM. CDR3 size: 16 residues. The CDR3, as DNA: TGTGCCAGCAGCCCCCGGGACAGGGCCTGGACTAGCGGATTTAATTTT. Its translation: CASSPRDRAWTSGFNF.